Below, one T cell receptor (beta chain) is given with its context. Its antigen is unidentified. Using immunoSEQ multiplex PCR, the repertoire was profiled, and TCRdb retains in-frame clones only, with some absent. The sample has 200,000 to 250,000 clones, approximately 87% seen once. The CDR3 has 12 residues. Germline values: CDR1 MNHNS, CDR2 SASEGT. This entry belongs to a study of cytomegalovirus exposure and HLA in healthy donors. About the study: A later analysis reported the 120 or so validation repertoires used the same platform as the roughly 700 first-cohort repertoires.

Whole-study results and caveats: TCR sequences were mostly rare, though some public TCRs occurred in many donors. Subsequent analysis found a tendency for first-cohort TCR clusters to co-occur within the 120 or so validation repertoires. Cytomegalovirus-associated status was assigned to around 160 TCR beta chains.

The TCR was taken from a woman aged 18 to 35 in good health and CMV-seronegative. The chain recombines TRBV6-1 with TRBJ2-5, with D unclear. The DNA end favors TRBJ2-7, so the J call may be wrong. The specimen was PBMCs. This chain's CDR3 is CASSEVGYEQYF. CDR3 bases: TGTGCCAGCAGTGAAGTTGGCTACGAGCAGTACTTC.